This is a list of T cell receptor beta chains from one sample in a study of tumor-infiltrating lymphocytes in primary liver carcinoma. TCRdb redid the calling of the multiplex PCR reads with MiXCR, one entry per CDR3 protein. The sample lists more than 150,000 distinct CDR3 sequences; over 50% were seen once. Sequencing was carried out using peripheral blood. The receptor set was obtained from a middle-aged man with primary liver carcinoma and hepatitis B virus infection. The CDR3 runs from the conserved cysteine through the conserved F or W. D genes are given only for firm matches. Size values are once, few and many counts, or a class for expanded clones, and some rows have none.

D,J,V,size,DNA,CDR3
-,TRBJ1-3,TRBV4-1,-,TGCGCCAGCAGCCAAGCTTACAGGGACGGAAACACCATATATTTT,CASSQAYRDGNTIYF
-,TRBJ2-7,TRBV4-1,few,TGCGCCAGCAGCCAAGTAGGCACGGGCGAGCAGTACTTC,CASSQVGTGEQYF
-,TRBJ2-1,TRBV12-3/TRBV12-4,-,TGTGCCAGCAGCCTGGGCTCTTTCAATGAGCAGTTCTTC,CASSLGSFNEQFF
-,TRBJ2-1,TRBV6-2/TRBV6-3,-,TGTGCCAGCAGTTCGAGGCGGAATGAGCAGTTCTTC,CASSSRRNEQFF
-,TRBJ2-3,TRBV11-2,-,TGTGTCAGCAGCTTATACGGGGCTAGCACTGGTCCAGATACGCAGTATTTT,CVSSLYGASTGPDTQYF
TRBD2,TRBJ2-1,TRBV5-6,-,TGTGCCAGCAGCTCTTCCTTAGCGGGAGGGTACAATGAGCAGTTCTTC,CASSSSLAGGYNEQFF
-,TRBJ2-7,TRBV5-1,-,TGCGCCAACAGCTTGGGGGGCACCACCGATGAGGAGCAGTACTTC,CANSLGGTTDEEQYF
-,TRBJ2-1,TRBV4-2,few,TGTGCCAGCAGTGTAACCGGGACTAACGGGGACAATGAGGAGTTCTTC,CASSVTGTNGDNEEFF
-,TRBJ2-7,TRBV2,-,TGTGCCAGCAGTGAAATTGGGCGGGTCTACGAGCAGTATTTC,CASSEIGRVYEQYF
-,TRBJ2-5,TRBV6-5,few,TGTGCCAGCAGTTACGCAGTTTCAGGGGAGACCCAGTACTTC,CASSYAVSGETQYF
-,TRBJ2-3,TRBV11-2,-,TGTGCCAGTAGCTCACGGCCTAGCACAGATACGCAGTATTTT,CASSSRPSTDTQYF
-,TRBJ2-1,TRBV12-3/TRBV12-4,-,TGTGCCAGCAGCTTGGGCGTCAGGGTGGATGAGCAGTTCTTC,CASSLGVRVDEQFF
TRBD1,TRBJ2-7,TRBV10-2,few,TGCGCCAGCAGTGAGGGACAGGGGGCTGAGGAGCAGTACTTC,CASSEGQGAEEQYF
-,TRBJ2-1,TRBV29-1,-,TGCAGCGTTAAGGGCGGACTGCTCTACAATGAGCAGTTCTTC,CSVKGGLLYNEQFF
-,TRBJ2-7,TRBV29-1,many,TGCAGCGTTGTTTTGCAGGCGACCTACGAGCAGTACTTC,CSVVLQATYEQYF
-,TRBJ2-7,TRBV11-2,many,TGTGCCAGCAGCTTAGTCAGGGGCGCCTACGAGCAGTACTTC,CASSLVRGAYEQYF
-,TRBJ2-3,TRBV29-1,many,TGCAGCGTTGAAGGGCACACAGATACGCAGTATTTT,CSVEGHTDTQYF
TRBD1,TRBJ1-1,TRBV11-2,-,TGTGCCAGCAAAGGGGGACAGGTGAACACTGGAGCTTTCTTT,CASKGGQVNTGAFF
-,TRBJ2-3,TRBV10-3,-,TGTGCCATCAGTGAGTCGGCCGGGACGGTCACAGATACGCAGTATTTT,CAISESAGTVTDTQYF
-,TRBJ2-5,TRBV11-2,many,TGTGCCAGCAGCTTAGGTCTGGACCAAGAGACCCAGTACTTC,CASSLGLDQETQYF
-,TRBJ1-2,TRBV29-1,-,TGCAGCGTTGATTCGGAGATGGAAGGCTACACCTTC,CSVDSEMEGYTF
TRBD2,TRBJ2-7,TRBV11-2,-,TGTGCCAGCAGCTTATCCGTTGGACTAGCGGGTGCGGGCTACGAGCAGTACTTC,CASSLSVGLAGAGYEQYF
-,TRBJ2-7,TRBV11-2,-,TGTGCCAGCAGCCAGGAATACGGGGAGTTCTACGAGCAGTACTTC,CASSQEYGEFYEQYF
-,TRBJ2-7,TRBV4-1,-,TGCGCCAGCAGCCAAGAGGTCGTTGGTGGGGACTCCTACGAGCAGTACTTC,CASSQEVVGGDSYEQYF
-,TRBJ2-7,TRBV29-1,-,TGCAACGTGGAGGGGCCCCCGTCCTACGAGCAGTATTTC,CNVEGPPSYEQYF
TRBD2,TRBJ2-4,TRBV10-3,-,TGTGCCATCGGTGAGCGGGTGTCTAGCGGGAGTGGGGACATTCAGTACTTC,CAIGERVSSGSGDIQYF
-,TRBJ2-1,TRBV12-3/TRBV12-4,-,TGTGCCAGCAGTTTAAGGGCAGCTGGGCGGGATGAGCAGTTCTTC,CASSLRAAGRDEQFF
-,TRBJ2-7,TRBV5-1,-,TGCGCCAGCAGCTTGGAAGGACAACGCTACGAGCAGTACTTC,CASSLEGQRYEQYF